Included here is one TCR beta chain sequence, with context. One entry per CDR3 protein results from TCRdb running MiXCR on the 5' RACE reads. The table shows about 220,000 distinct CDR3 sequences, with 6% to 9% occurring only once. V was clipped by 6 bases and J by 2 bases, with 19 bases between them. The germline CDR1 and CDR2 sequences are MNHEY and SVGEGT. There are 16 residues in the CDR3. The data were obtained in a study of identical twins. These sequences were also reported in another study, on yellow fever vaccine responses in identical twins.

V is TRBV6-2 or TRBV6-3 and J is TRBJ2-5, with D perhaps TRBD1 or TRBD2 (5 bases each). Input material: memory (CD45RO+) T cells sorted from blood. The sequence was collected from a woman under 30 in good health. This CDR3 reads CASSLDREGRQETQYF. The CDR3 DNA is TGTGCCAGCAGCCTTGATCGTGAGGGGCGGCAAGAGACCCAGTACTTC.